The sequence of this T cell receptor (beta chain) was determined in a study of Ad26.COV2.S vaccination and SARS-CoV-2 variants. Findings and caveats of the study: Total T cell responses were possibly underestimated by TCR breadth and depth analyses. Marked by substantial breadth, spike-specific CD8+ and CD4+ T cell responses were reportedly seen after vaccination. Vaccine recipients had higher spike-specific TCR breadth than placebo recipients.

The protocol was immunoSEQ multiplex PCR, while the TCRdb copy is restricted to in-frame clones and leaves out a portion. The data show roughly 100,000 clones, around 82% seen once. Notes on this clone: Its specificity is not known.

This CDR3 contains 15 residues. Germline CDR1 reads SEHNR; CDR2 reads FQNEAQ (reference sequence). V lost 5 bases and J lost 7, with 17 bases in between. Specimen: peripheral blood, collected after recovery from COVID-19. The TCR sequence derives from a human donor who had recovered from COVID-19. The rearrangement uses TRBV7-9 and TRBJ1-4, with D tentatively TRBD1 (5 bases). As DNA, the CDR3 is TGTGCCAGCAGCCCACCTCCGGGGGTAGGTGAAAAACTGTTTTTT. As protein: CASSPPPGVGEKLFF.